Sequencing of this TCR beta chain was carried out in a study of CD8+ T cells in alopecia areata. Sequencing relied on a cDNA template that was reverse transcribed from extracted RNA. Sequencing was performed with immunoSEQ multiplex PCR; in TCRdb, only in-frame clones are kept and a portion is missing. The repertoire holds fewer than 250,000 clones, with 64% as singletons. Concerning this clone itself: The antigen remains unidentified.

The sample's treatment: oral pan-JAK inhibitor, 5-10 mg twice daily. Study observations and caveats: There were also resident alphabeta T cells of normal skin sequenced in scalp samples.

The sequence came from a human donor with alopecia areata. Here the sequenced sample was CD4+ T cells sorted from blood, taken at week 4, from a patient treated with tofacitinib.

This chain's CDR3 is CSVDRTGNEQYF. The CDR3 DNA reads as TGCAGCGTTGACCGGACAGGGAACGAGCAGTACTTC. The rearrangement uses TRBV29-1 and TRBJ2-7; TRBD1 matches at 8 bases. Germline values: CDR1 SQVTM, CDR2 ANQGSEA. With V trimmed by 3 bases and J by 5 bases, 3 bases remained unmatched. The CDR3 runs to 12 residues.